This TCR beta chain was sequenced in a study of CD8+ T cells in alopecia areata. Study results and limitations: Sequencing of scalp tissue also captures the resident alphabeta T cells of normal skin.

RNA was isolated and reverse transcribed to cDNA, the sequencing template. Produced via immunoSEQ multiplex PCR; TCRdb's table is partial and in-frame only. The sample shows fewer than 100,000 clones, 40% to 55% of them seen only once. Germline CDR1 is GTSNPN and CDR2 is SVGIG (reference sequence). The CDR3 has 15 residues. V lost 0 bases to trimming and J lost 6 bases, with 16 bases between them. This clone was counted a few times. Antigen: not known. The receptor comes from a human donor with alopecia areata. Sequences were obtained from CD4+ T cells sorted from blood. V usage is TRBV30 and J usage is TRBJ2-3, with D possibly TRBD2 on 6 matching bases. For the CDR3, the DNA is TGTGCCTGGAGTGTAAATGGCGGGATCGCGGATACGCAGTATTTT. Protein: CAWSVNGGIADTQYF.